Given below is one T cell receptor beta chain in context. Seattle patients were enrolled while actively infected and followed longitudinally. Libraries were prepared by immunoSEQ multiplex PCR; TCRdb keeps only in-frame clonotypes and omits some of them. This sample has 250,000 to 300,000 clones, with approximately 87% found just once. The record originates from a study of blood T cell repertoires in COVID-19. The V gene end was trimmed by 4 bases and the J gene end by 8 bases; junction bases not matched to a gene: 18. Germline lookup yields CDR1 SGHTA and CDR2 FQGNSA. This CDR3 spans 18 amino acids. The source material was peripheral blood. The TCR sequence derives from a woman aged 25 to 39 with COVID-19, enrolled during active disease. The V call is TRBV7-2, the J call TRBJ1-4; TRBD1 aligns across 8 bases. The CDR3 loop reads CASSSSERTGRLWEKLFF. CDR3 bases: TGTGCCAGCAGCTCCTCCGAACGGACAGGGCGCCTTTGGGAAAAACTGTTTTTT.